What follows is one T cell receptor beta chain and its context. Its antigen is unidentified. The data were obtained in a study of Graves' ophthalmopathy and Graves' hyperthyroidism. The study, taken as a whole, reports: Sensitivity of roughly 88% and specificity of roughly 80% were achieved when a 13-signature model separated ophthalmopathy from stable hyperthyroidism. Most clonotypes expanded in thyroid above 0.001 frequency were present in blood too.

Exclusion covered patients with other autoimmune diseases or uncontrolled infections (as well as pregnancy or lactation). From fresh peripheral blood, roughly 10 ml in volume, the PBMCs were obtained. Transcripts of RNA were the source for amplifying TCR beta CDR3 regions. The library came from an HTBI-primed first-round RT-PCR and a second-round multiplex PCR. TCRdb reanalysed the multiplex PCR reads using MiXCR and keeps one entry per CDR3 protein. The sample holds 150,000 to 200,000 distinct CDR3 sequences, more than 30% seen once. The V gene lost 6 bases and the J gene lost 3 bases, with 12 bases spanning the gap. CDR1 SNHLY and CDR2 FYNNEI come from the germline V gene. The CDR3 is made up of 14 amino acids.

This chain links TRBV2 with TRBJ1-5, with unresolved D. The sequence was collected from a woman in her thirties or forties with Graves' ophthalmopathy. Material for sequencing was peripheral blood. The CDR3 region has the DNA TGTGCCAGCAGCCAGACGGTGCCCAATCAGCCCCAGCATTTT. Translating gives CASSQTVPNQPQHF.